These 3 T cell receptor beta chains share one sample of origin, sequenced in a study of beta chain features in type 1 diabetes. Findings and caveats of the study: There was a moderate but significant shortening of TCRB CDR3s in all four CD4+ subsets of Type 1 diabetes patients.

Their specific antigens are unknown. Expressed TCRB transcripts were sequenced because the isolated RNA had all been reverse transcribed beforehand. Produced via immunoSEQ multiplex PCR; TCRdb's table is partial and in-frame only. The data hold 550,000 to 850,000 clones, with about an eighth observed a single time. The material sequenced was naive CD4+ T cells from blood. The receptor set was obtained from a man between 18 and 35 years old with type 1 diabetes.

This clone was seen only a few times. The chain employs TRBV9 and TRBJ2-7; 9 bases match TRBD2. Germline V gives CDR1 SGDLS, CDR2 YYNGEE. The ends lost 3 bases at V and 6 bases at J; junction bases unmatched: 7. The CDR3 extends over 14 amino acids. This CDR3 is CASSGLLTSGEQYF. The CDR3, as DNA: TGTGCCAGCAGCGGGCTACTGACTAGCGGCGAGCAGTACTTC.

A few counts support this clone. The chain is built from TRBV7-8 and TRBJ1-1; 11 bases align to TRBD1. CDR1 is SGHVS and CDR2 is FQNEAQ in the germline V gene. The CDR3 runs to 14 residues. Trimming removed 7 bases from V and 5 bases from J; junction bases left unmatched: 6. CDR3 nucleotides: TGTGCCAGCAACCCCGGGACAGGGGGAACTGAAGCTTTCTTT. Translation: CASNPGTGGTEAFF.

The chain couples TRBV7-6 to TRBJ1-2, with D uncertain. Between the trimmed V and J ends, which lost 4 bases and 4 bases, there was a span of 10 bases. This CDR3 contains 13 residues. Germline V gene data show CDR1 as SGHVS and CDR2 as FNYEAQ. The CDR3 loop is CASSSQEGYGYTF. The CDR3 DNA sequence: TGTGCCAGCAGCTCCCAGGAGGGCTATGGCTACACCTTC.